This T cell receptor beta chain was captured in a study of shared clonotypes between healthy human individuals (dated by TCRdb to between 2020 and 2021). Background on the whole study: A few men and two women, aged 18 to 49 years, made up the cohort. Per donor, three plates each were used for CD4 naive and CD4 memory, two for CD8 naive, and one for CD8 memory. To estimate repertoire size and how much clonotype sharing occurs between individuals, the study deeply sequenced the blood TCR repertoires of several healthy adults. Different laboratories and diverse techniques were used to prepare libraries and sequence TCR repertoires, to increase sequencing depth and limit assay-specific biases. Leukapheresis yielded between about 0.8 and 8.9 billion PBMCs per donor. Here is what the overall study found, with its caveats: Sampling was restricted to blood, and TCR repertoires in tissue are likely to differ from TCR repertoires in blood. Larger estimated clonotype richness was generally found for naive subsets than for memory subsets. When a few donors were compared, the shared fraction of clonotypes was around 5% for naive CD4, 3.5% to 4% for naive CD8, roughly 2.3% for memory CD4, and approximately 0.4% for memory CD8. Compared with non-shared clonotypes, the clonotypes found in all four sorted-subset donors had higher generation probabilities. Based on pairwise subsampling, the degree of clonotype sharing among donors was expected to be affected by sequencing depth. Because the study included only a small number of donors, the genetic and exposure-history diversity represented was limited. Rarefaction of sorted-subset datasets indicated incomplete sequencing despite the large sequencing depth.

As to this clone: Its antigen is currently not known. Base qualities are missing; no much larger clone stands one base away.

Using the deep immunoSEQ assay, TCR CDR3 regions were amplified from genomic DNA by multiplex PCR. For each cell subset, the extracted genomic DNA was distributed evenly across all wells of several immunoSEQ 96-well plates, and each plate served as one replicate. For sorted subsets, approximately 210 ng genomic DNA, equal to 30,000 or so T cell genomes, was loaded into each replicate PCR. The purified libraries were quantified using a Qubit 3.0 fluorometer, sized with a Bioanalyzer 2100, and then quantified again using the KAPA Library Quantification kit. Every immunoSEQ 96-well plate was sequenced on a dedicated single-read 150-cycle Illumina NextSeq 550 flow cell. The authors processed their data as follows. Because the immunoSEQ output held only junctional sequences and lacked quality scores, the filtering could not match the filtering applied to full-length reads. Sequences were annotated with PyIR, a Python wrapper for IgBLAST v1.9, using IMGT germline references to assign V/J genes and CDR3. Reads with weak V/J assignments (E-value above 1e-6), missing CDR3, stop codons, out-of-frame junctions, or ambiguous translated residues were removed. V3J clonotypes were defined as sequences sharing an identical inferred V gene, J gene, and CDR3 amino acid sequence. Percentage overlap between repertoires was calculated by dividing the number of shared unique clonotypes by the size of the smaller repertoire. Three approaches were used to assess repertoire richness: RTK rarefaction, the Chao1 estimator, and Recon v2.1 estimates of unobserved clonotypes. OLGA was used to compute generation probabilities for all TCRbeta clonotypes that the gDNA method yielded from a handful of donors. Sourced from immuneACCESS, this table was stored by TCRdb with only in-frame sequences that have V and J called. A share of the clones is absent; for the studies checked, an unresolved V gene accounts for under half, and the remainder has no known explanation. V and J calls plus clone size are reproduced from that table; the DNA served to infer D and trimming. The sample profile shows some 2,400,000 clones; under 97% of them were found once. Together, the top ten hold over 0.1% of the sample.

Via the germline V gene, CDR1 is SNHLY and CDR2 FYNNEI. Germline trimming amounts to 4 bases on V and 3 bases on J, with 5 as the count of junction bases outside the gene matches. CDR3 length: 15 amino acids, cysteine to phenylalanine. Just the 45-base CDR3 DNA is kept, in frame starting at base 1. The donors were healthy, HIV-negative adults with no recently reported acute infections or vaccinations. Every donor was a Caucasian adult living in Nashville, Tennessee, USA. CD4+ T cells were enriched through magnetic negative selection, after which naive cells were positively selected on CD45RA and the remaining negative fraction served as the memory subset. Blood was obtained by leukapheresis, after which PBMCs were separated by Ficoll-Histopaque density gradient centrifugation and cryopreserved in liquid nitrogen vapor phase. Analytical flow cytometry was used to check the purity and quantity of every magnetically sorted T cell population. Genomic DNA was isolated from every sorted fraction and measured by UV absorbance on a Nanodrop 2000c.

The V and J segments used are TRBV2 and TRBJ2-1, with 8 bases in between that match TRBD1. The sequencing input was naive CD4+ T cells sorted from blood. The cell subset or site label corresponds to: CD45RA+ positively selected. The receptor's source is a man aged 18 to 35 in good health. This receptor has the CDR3 CASSVETGDYNEQFF. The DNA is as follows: TGTGCCAGCAGTGTCGAGACAGGGGACTACAATGAGCAGTTCTTC. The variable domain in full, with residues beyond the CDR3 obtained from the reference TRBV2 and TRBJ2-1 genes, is EPEVTQTPSHQVTQMGQEVILRCVPISNHLYFYWYRQILGQKVEFLVSFYNNEISEKSEIFDDQFSVERPDGSNFTLKIRSTKLEDSAMYFCASSVETGDYNEQFFGPGTRLTVL.